This T cell receptor beta chain was profiled in a study of cytomegalovirus exposure and HLA in healthy donors. Study conclusions and caveats: TCR beta sequences reportedly predicted the HLA-A and HLA-B alleles of most subjects accurately.

Trimming shortened V by 5 bases and J by 3 bases, and 15 bases separated the two germline ends. Per germline, CDR1 SGHRS and CDR2 YFSETQ. The CDR3 contains 15 residues. This clone has a single count. Its antigen remains unidentified. The PCR employed 60 Vbeta primers together with 13 Jbeta primers. Sequencing used immunoSEQ multiplex PCR; TCRdb keeps in-frame clones, though not all of them. The data hold roughly 200,000 clones, with 70% to 80% observed a single time. Specimen: PBMCs. V gene TRBV5-1 combines with J gene TRBJ2-1, with D tentatively TRBD1 (6 bases). The clonotype comes from a middle-aged woman in good health and CMV-seronegative. The CDR3 coding sequence is TGCGCCAGCAGTGTCGACAGGCCAAACTACAATGAGCAGTTCTTC. Its translation: CASSVDRPNYNEQFF. Full variable domain (remainder filled in from reference TRBV5-1 and TRBJ2-1): KAGVTQTPRYLIKTRGQQVTLSCSPISGHRSVSWYQQTPGQGLQFLFEYFSETQRNKGNFPGRFSGRQFSNSRSEMNVSTLELGDSALYLCASSVDRPNYNEQFFGPGTRLTVL.